Sequencing of this T cell receptor beta chain was carried out in a study of blood T cell repertoires in COVID-19. Study-wide context: Some COVID-19 samples were acute and others convalescent; all came from the United States, Italy and Spain.

The V end was cut by 1 base, the J end by 3 bases, with 10 bases between. Germline CDR1 SEHNR, CDR2 FQNEAQ (reference sequence). The CDR3 has 15 residues. The repertoire was sequenced with immunoSEQ multiplex PCR; TCRdb's copy has only in-frame clones and lacks some. This table holds approximately 220,000 clones, around four fifths found once. The sequence was obtained from a woman in her seventies with acute or convalescent COVID-19. The chain has TRBV7-9 and TRBJ2-1; D may be TRBD2 (6 bases). The source material was peripheral blood. CDR3 sequence: CASSLDGTGYNEQFF. In nucleotides, the CDR3 is TGTGCCAGCAGCTTAGATGGGACTGGCTACAATGAGCAGTTCTTC.